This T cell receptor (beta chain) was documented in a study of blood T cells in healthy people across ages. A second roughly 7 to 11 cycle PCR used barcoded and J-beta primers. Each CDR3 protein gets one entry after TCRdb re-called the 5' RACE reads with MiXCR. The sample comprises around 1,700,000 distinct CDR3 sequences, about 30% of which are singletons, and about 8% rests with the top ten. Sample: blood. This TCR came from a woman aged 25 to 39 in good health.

CDR3 bases: TGTGCCAGCAGCCCTGCTGGGGGCGCGATCTACGAGCAGTACTTC. Encoded protein: CASSPAGGAIYEQYF. The chain employs TRBV5-6 and TRBJ2-7, with D possibly TRBD1 on 6 matching bases. Germline V gene data show CDR1 as SGHDT and CDR2 as YYEEEE. V lost 4 bases to trimming and J lost 3 bases, with 17 bases between them. The CDR3 runs 15 residues.